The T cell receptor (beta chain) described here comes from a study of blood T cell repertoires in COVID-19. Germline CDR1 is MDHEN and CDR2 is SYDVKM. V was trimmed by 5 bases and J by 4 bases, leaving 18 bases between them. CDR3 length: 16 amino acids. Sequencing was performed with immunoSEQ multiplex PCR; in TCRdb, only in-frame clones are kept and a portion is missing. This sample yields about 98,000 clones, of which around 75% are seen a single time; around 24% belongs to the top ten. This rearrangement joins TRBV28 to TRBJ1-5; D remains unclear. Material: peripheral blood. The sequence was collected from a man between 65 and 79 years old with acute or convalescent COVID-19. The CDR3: CASSAARRRGNQPQHF. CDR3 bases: TGTGCCAGCAGTGCGGCCCGACGGCGCGGGAATCAGCCCCAGCATTTT.